This TCR beta chain was recovered during a study of blood T cell repertoires in COVID-19. Study details: Donors in the United States, Italy and Spain gave samples during acute or convalescent COVID-19.

CDR1 SGHRS and CDR2 YFSETQ come from the germline V gene. This CDR3 has 17 amino acids. Trimming stripped 4 bases from V and 0 bases from J, with 19 bases between. Profiled with immunoSEQ multiplex PCR; TCRdb holds only in-frame clones, not every one. Here the sample spans tens of thousands of clones, approximately 78% being singletons. The chain is built from TRBV5-1 and TRBJ1-1; tentative D call: TRBD1 (6 bases). Specimen: peripheral blood. This TCR came from a human donor in a cohort sampled during active COVID-19. This chain's CDR3 is CASSPNTGQFLNTEAFF. The CDR3 DNA is TGCGCCAGCAGCCCAAACACTGGACAGTTCTTGAACACTGAAGCTTTCTTT.